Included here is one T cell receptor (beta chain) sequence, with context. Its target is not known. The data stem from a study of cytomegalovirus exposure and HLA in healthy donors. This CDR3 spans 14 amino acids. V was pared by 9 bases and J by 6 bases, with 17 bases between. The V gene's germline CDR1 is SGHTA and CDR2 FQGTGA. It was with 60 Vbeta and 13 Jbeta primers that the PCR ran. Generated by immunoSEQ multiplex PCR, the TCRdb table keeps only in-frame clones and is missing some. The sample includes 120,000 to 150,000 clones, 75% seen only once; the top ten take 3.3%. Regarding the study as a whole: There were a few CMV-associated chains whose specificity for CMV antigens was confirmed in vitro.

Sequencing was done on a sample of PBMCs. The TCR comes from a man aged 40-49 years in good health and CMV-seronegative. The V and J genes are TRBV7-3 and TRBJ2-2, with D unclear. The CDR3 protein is CASSTDLGPGELFF. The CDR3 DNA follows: TGTGCCAGTTCGACGGATCTTGGGCCCGGGGAGCTGTTTTTT.